The source of this TCR beta chain is a study of OX40 agonist ivuxolimab in advanced cancers. Only in-frame clones appear in the TCRdb table, and some are missing; sequencing was by immunoSEQ multiplex PCR. The sample has about 83,000 clones, around 92% seen once. The TCR sequence derives from an adult with an advanced solid tumor such as melanoma, head and neck, liver or kidney cancer. The specimen comprised CD4+ or CD8+ T cells sorted from blood, sampled in a trial of the OX40 agonist ivuxolimab.

The CDR3 sequence is CASREVYEQFF. For the CDR3, the DNA is TGCGCCAGCAGGGAGGTTTATGAGCAGTTCTTC. The chain recombines TRBV5-1 with TRBJ2-1; weak D call: TRBD2 (5 bases). V was clipped by 5 bases and J by 8 bases, with 8 bases between them. CDR1 and CDR2 (germline): SGHRS, YFSETQ. The CDR3 is 11 residues long.